A single sample is the source of the 13 T cell receptor beta chains below, sequenced in a study of blood T cell repertoires in COVID-19. Clones were read by immunoSEQ multiplex PCR, and TCRdb kept only the in-frame ones, dropping some. The sample yields about 360,000 clones, more than 75% seen once. Source material: PBMCs or T cells enriched from blood (not recorded which). The receptors were gathered from a man in his forties in a cohort exposed to, infected with or recovered from COVID-19 (not recorded which).

V is TRBV29-1 and J is TRBJ2-5; TRBD2 is a possible D gene (5 bases). The germline V and J ends were trimmed by 3 bases and 4 bases, with 12 bases remaining between them. The CDR3 contains 13 residues. Germline CDR1 reads SQVTM; CDR2 reads ANQGSEA. In nucleotides, the CDR3 is TGCAGCGTTGACGGGGTGGGGTCAGAGACCCAGTACTTC. Its translation: CSVDGVGSETQYF.

This chain uses TRBV3-1 (or the pseudogene TRBV3-2) with TRBJ2-2; D is unclear. V gave up 3 bases and J gave up 0 bases, with 5 bases separating them. The CDR3 sequence is 14 residues long. Germline assignment: CDR1 LGHDT and CDR2 YNNKEL (reference sequence). CDR3 protein: CASSQNTNTGELFF. Here the CDR3 DNA reads TGTGCCAGCAGCCAGAACACGAACACCGGGGAGCTGTTTTTT.

The chain uses TRBV2 and TRBJ1-6; 7 bases fit TRBD1. The V gene's germline CDR1 is SNHLY and CDR2 FYNNEI. The CDR3 runs to 15 residues. Losses at the gene ends were 3 bases for V and 10 bases for J; bases not matched to a gene: 9. As DNA, the CDR3 is TGTGCCAGCAGTGAGGTAGAACAGGGGTTCTCACCCCTCCACTTT. The encoded protein is CASSEVEQGFSPLHF.

The table lists this clone with a count of one. The chain recombines TRBV18 with TRBJ1-5, with D perhaps matching TRBD1 (6 bases). The V end lost 5 bases, the J end lost 0 bases, and 14 bases lay between the germline ends. The length of the CDR3 is 16 residues. Germline values: CDR1 KGHSH, CDR2 LQKENI. CDR3 in amino acids: CASSTYRDYSNQPQHF. The CDR3 DNA reads as TGTGCCAGCTCAACCTACAGGGATTATAGCAATCAGCCCCAGCATTTT.

The V and J genes are TRBV28 and TRBJ1-5, with unresolved D. The CDR3 is made up of 15 amino acids. The V gene lost 9 bases and the J gene lost 2 bases, with 17 bases spanning the gap. Germline V gene data show CDR1 as MDHEN and CDR2 as SYDVKM. The CDR3 is CASITGHGGNQPQHF. As DNA, the CDR3 is TGTGCCAGTATCACGGGTCACGGGGGCAATCAGCCCCAGCATTTT.

The chain recombines TRBV19 with TRBJ1-6, with 12 positions matching TRBD1. Losses at the gene ends were 7 bases for V and 9 bases for J; bases not matched to a gene: 4. The germline gives CDR1 LNHDA, CDR2 SQIVND (reference sequence). The CDR3 length is 14 residues. Here the CDR3 DNA reads TGTGCCAGTAATCCGGGACAGGGGGCTTCACCCCTCCACTTT. Its translation: CASNPGQGASPLHF.

V and J are TRBV28 and TRBJ1-1; no clear D gene. The CDR3 totals 14 residues. CDR1 and CDR2 from the germline V gene are MDHEN and SYDVKM. The V end was cut by 3 bases, the J end by 4 bases, with 12 bases between. The CDR3, as DNA: TGTGCCAGCAGTTTGGGTGGCAGGTTCACTGAAGCTTTCTTT. Its protein is CASSLGGRFTEAFF.

This chain joins TRBV3-1 (or the pseudogene TRBV3-2) and TRBJ1-4, with D perhaps matching TRBD1 (6 bases). CDR3 size: 13 residues. The germline V gene encodes CDR1 LGHDT and CDR2 YNNKEL (reference sequence). V was pared by 5 bases and J by 7 bases, with 11 bases between. CDR3 nucleotide sequence: TGTGCCAGCAGCGAGACAGGAGGTGAAAAACTGTTTTTT. Translating gives CASSETGGEKLFF.

The genes are TRBV20-1 and TRBJ2-3; tentatively, D is TRBD2 (5 bases). Trimming removed 3 bases from V and 2 bases from J, with 15 bases in between. The CDR3 runs to 15 residues. CDR1 DFQATT and CDR2 SNEGSKA come from the germline V gene (reference sequence). CDR3 in amino acids: CSASGGSDLTDTQYF. CDR3 nucleotide sequence: TGCAGTGCTAGTGGCGGGTCGGACCTCACAGATACGCAGTATTTT.

This clone occurred a few times. This chain joins TRBV7-2 and TRBJ1-6; possible D gene TRBD1, 6 bases. The CDR3 spans 15 residues. V lost 1 base and J 7 bases, leaving 11 bases between the germline ends. Germline V CDR1 and CDR2: SGHTA, FQGNSA. DNA for the CDR3: TGTGCCAGCAGCTTAGAGCAGGGGAGAAATTCACCCCTCCACTTT. Translating it yields CASSLEQGRNSPLHF.

The V call is TRBV14, the J call TRBJ1-6; weak D call: TRBD1 (6 bases). The germline CDR1 and CDR2 sequences are SGHDN and FVKESK. Trimming pared 4 bases from V and 3 bases from J, leaving 13 bases between. This CDR3 is 16 amino acids long. The DNA for the CDR3 is TGTGCCAGCAGCCTAAAGACAGGAGGCTATAATTCACCCCTCCACTTT. Protein sequence: CASSLKTGGYNSPLHF.

The CDR3 protein is CAWARQAYEQYF. The DNA of the CDR3 is TGTGCCTGGGCTCGACAAGCCTACGAGCAGTACTTC. The V call is TRBV30, the J call TRBJ2-7, with D unclear. In germline, CDR1 is GTSNPN, CDR2 SVGIG (reference sequence). V was shortened by 5 bases and J by 2 bases, with 10 bases between the two germline ends. The CDR3 extends over 12 amino acids.

CDR3 region: CAGAGQGSGGYTF. The CDR3 coding sequence is TGTGCCGGAGCCGGACAGGGCTCGGGTGGCTACACCTTC. The J gene is TRBJ1-2, the V gene TRBV6-5; 8 bases agree with TRBD1. V lost 11 bases and J lost 7; bases outside the gene matches: 12. Germline V gene lookup returns CDR1 MNHEY and CDR2 SVGAGI. CDR3 length: 13 residues.